One and the same sample provided the 3 T cell receptor beta chains below, sequenced in a study of T-cell reconstitution after alpha-beta-depleted transplantation in children. Preparation of the TCRbeta library was carried out with unique molecular identifiers. TCRdb analysed the PCR reads with MiXCR anew, one entry per CDR3 protein. The table records about half a million distinct CDR3 sequences, 9.5% to 15% of them present only once. The specimen was PBMCs from the stem cell graft donor, collected from the stem cell graft. These receptors were obtained from a human donor who donated a stem cell graft to a child with combined immunodeficiency.

This clonotype was observed a few times. CDR3 in amino acids: CASSYSSGGGTYEQYF. The CDR3 DNA follows: TGTGCCAGCAGTTACTCTAGCGGGGGAGGAACCTACGAGCAGTACTTC. The V call is TRBV6-5, the J call TRBJ2-7; 9 bases match TRBD2. The CDR3 totals 16 residues. Trimming at V came to 0 bases and at J to 2 bases, leaving 5 bases not matched to a gene. The V gene's germline CDR1 is MNHEY and CDR2 SVGAGI.

The chain combines TRBV12-3 or TRBV12-4 with TRBJ2-5, with 11 bases matching TRBD2. V trimming: 1 base; J trimming: 2 bases; junction bases outside the gene matches: 9. The CDR3 length is 18 residues. The CDR3 DNA reads as TGTGCCAGCAGTTTAGACTCCGGGACTAGCGGAGATCAAGAGACCCAGTACTTC. Translated, it gives CASSLDSGTSGDQETQYF.

This clonotype has a count of ten or more. The V call is TRBV7-6, the J call TRBJ2-1, with D uncertain. This CDR3 contains 16 residues. V was cut by 1 base and J by 0 bases, with 10 bases left in between. Germline CDR1 SGHVS, CDR2 FNYEAQ. The CDR3 coding sequence is TGTGCCAGCAGCTTAGTCCAGGCGAGCTCCTACAATGAGCAGTTCTTC. Encoded protein: CASSLVQASSYNEQFF.